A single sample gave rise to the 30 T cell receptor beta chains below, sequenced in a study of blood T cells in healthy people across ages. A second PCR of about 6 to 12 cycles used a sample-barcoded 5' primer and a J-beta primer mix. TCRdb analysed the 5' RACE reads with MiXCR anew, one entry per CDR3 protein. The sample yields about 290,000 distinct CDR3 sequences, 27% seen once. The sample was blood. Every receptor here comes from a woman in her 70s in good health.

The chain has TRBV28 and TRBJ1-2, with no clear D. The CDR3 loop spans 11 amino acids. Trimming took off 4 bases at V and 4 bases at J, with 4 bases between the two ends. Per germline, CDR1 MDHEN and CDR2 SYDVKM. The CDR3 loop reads CASSSPYGYTF. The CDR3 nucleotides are TGTGCCAGCAGTTCCCCCTATGGCTACACCTTC.

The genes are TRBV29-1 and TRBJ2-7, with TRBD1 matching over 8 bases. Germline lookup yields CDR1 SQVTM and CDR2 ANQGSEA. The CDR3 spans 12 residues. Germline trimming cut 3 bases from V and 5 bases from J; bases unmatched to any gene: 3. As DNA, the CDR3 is TGCAGCGTTGAGGCAGGGGGCAACGAGCAGTACTTC. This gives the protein CSVEAGGNEQYF.

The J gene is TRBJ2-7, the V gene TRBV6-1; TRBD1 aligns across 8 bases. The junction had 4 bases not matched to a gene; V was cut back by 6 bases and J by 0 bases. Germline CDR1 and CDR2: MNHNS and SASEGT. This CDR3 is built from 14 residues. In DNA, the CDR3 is TGTGCCAGCAGGAAACAGGGGGACTCCTACGAGCAGTACTTC. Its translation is CASRKQGDSYEQYF.

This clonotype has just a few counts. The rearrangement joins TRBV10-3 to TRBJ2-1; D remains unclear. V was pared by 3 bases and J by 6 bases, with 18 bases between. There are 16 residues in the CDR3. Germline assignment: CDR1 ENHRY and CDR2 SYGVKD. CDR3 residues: CAISDTGSSFSNEQFF. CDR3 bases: TGTGCCATCAGTGACACGGGCTCGAGCTTTAGCAATGAGCAGTTCTTC.

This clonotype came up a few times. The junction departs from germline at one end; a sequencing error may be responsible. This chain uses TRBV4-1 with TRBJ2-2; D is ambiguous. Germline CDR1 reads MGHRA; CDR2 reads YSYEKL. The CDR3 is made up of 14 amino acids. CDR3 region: CASGQDRVSGELFF. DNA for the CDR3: TGCGCCAGCGGCCAAGATCGGGTTTCTGGGGAGCTGTTTTTT.

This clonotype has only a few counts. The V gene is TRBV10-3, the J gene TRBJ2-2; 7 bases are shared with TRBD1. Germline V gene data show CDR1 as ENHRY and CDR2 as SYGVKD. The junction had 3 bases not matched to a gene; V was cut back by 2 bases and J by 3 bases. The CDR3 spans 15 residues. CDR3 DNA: TGTGCCATCAGTGAGCGGGACAGATACACCGGGGAGCTGTTTTTT. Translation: CAISERDRYTGELFF.

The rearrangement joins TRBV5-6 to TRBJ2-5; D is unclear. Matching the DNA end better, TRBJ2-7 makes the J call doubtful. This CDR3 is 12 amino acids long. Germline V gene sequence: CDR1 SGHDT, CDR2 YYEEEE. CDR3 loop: CASSFYGYEQYF. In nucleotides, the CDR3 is TGTGCCAGCAGCTTTTATGGTTACGAGCAGTACTTC.

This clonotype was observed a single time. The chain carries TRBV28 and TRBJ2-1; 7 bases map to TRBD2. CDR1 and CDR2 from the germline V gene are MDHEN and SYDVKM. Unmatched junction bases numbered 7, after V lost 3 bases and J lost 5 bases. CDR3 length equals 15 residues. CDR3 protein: CASSLGGFSDNEQFF. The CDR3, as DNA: TGTGCCAGCAGTTTGGGGGGGTTTTCAGACAATGAGCAGTTCTTC.

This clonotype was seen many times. The CDR3 region is CATSDGVSGRIGNEQFF. Here the CDR3 DNA reads TGTGCCACCAGTGATGGGGTAAGCGGGAGAATTGGCAATGAGCAGTTCTTC. The rearrangement links TRBV24-1 to TRBJ2-1; TRBD2 aligns across 8 bases. CDR3 length: 17 residues. Germline CDR1 KGHDR, CDR2 SFDVKD. V shed 3 bases and J 6 bases; nucleotides not matched to a gene: 12.

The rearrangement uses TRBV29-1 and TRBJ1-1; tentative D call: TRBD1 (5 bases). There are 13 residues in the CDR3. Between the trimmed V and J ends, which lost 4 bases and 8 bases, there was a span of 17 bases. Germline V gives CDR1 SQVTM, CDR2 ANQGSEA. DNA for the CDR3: TGCAGCGTTGCTAAACAGGCGGGCCGGGAAGCTTTCTTT. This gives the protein CSVAKQAGREAFF. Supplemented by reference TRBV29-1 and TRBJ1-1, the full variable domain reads SAVISQKPSRDICQRGTSLTIQCQVDSQVTMMFWYRQQPGQSLTLIATANQGSEATYESGFVIDKFPISRPNLTFSTLTVSNMSPEDSSIYLCSVAKQAGREAFFGQGTRLTVV.

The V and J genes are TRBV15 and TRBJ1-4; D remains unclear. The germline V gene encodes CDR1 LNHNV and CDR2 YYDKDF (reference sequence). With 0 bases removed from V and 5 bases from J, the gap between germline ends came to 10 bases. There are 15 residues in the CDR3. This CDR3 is CATSRDRGLNEKLFF. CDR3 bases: TGTGCCACCAGCAGAGATCGCGGGCTCAATGAAAAACTGTTTTTT.

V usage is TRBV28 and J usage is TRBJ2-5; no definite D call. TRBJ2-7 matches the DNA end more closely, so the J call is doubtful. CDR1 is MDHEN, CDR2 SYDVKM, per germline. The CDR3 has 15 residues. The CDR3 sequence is CASSLQERLRYEQYF. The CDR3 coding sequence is TGTGCCAGCAGTTTACAGGAGCGACTTCGCTACGAGCAGTACTTC.

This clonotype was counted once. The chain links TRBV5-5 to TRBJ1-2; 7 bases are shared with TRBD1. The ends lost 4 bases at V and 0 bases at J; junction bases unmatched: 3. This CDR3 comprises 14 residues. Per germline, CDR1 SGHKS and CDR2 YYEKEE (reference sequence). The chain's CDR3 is CASSADRANYGYTF. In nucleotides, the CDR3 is TGTGCCAGCAGCGCCGACAGGGCTAACTATGGCTACACCTTC.

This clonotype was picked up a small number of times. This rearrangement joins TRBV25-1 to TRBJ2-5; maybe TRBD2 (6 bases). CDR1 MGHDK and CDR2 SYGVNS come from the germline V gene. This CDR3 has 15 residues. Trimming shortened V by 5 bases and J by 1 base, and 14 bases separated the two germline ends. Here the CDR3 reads CASSFRRGAQETQYF. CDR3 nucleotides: TGTGCCAGCAGTTTCCGGAGGGGAGCCCAAGAGACCCAGTACTTC.

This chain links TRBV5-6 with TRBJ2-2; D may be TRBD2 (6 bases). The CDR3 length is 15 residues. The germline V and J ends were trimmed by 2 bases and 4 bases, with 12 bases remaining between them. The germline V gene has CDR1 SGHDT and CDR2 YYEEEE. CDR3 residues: CASSFGGEGTGELFF. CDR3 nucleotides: TGTGCCAGCAGCTTCGGGGGAGAGGGCACCGGGGAGCTGTTTTTT.

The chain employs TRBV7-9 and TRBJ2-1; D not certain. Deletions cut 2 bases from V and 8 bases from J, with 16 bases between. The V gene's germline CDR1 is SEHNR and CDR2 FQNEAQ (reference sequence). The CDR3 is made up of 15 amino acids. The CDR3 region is CASSLMAVTRDEQFF. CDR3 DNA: TGTGCCAGCAGCTTAATGGCGGTGACGAGAGATGAGCAGTTCTTC. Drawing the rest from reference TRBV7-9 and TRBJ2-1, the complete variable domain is DTGVSQNPRHKITKRGQNVTFRCDPISEHNRLYWYRQTLGQGPEFLTYFQNEAQLEKSRLLSDRFSAERPKGSFSTLEIQRTEQGDSAMYLCASSLMAVTRDEQFFGPGTRLTVL.

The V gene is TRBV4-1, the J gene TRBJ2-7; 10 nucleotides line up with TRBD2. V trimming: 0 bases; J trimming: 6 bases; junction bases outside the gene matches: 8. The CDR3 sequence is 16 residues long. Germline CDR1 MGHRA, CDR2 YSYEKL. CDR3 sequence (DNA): TGCGCCAGCAGCCAAGAAGATCTAGCGGGAGCTCTCGAGCAGTACTTC. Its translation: CASSQEDLAGALEQYF.

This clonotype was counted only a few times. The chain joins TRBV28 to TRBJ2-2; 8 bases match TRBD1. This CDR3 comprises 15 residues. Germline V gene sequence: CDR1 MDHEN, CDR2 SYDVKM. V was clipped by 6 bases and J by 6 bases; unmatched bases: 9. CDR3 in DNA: TGTGCCAGCAGCTTTGTCGGACAGGGCTCCGGGGAGCTGTTTTTT. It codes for CASSFVGQGSGELFF.

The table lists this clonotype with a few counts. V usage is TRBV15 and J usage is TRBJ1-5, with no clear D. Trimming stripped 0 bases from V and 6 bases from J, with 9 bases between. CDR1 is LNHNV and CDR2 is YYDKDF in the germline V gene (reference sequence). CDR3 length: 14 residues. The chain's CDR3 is CATSRDLPGQPQHF. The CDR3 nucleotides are TGTGCCACCAGCAGAGATCTGCCAGGTCAGCCCCAGCATTTT.

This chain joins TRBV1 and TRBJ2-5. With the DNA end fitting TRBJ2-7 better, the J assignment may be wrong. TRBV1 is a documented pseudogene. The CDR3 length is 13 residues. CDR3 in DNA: TGCACCAGCCAATGCCTTAGCTCCTACGAGCAGTACTTC. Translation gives CTSQCLSSYEQYF.

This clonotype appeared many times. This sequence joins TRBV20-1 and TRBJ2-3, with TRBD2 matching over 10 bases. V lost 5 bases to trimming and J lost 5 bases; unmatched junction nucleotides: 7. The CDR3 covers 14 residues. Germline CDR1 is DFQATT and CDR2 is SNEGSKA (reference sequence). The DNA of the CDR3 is TGCAGTGCTCCGAAGCGGGAGGGCCAAGATACGCAGTATTTT. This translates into CSAPKREGQDTQYF.

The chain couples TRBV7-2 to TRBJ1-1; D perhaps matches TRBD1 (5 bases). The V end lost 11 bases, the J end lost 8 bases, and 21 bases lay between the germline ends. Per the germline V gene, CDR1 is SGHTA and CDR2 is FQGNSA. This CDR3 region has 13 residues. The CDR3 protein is CAGTPGRVREAFF. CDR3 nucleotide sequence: TGTGCCGGCACCCCGGGCAGGGTGAGAGAAGCTTTCTTT.

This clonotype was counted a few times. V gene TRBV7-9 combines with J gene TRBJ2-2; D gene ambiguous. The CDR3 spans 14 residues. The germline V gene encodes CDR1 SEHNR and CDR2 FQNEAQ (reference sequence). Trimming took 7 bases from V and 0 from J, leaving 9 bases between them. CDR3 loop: CASNGATNTGELFF. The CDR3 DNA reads TGTGCCAGCAACGGAGCGACGAACACCGGGGAGCTGTTTTTT.

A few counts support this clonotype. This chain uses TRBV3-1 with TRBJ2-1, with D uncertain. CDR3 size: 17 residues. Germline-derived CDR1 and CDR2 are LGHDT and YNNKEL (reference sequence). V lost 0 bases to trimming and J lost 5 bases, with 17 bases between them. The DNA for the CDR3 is TGTGCCAGCAGCCAAGAAACTGGTCGGAGAATCAACAATGAGCAGTTCTTC. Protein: CASSQETGRRINNEQFF.

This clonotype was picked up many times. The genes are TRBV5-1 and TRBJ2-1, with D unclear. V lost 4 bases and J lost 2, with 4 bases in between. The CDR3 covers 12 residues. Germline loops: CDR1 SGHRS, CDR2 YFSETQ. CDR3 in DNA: TGCGCCAGCAGCAACACCTACAATGAGCAGTTCTTC. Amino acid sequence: CASSNTYNEQFF. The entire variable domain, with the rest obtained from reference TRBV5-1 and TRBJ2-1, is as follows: KAGVTQTPRYLIKTRGQQVTLSCSPISGHRSVSWYQQTPGQGLQFLFEYFSETQRNKGNFPGRFSGRQFSNSRSEMNVSTLELGDSALYLCASSNTYNEQFFGPGTRLTVL.

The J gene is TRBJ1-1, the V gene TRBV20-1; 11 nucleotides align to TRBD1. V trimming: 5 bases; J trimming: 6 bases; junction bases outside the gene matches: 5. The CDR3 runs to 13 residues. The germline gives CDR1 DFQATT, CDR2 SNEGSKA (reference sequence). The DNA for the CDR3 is TGCAGTGCTGTGGGACAGGGGGGCCCTGAAGCTTTCTTT. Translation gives CSAVGQGGPEAFF.

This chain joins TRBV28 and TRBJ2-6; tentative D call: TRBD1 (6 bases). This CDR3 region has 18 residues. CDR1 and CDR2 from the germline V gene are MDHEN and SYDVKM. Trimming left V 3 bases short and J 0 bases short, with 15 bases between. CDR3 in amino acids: CASSFGAGAISGANVLTF. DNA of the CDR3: TGTGCCAGCAGTTTTGGTGCAGGGGCTATCTCTGGGGCCAACGTCCTGACTTTC.

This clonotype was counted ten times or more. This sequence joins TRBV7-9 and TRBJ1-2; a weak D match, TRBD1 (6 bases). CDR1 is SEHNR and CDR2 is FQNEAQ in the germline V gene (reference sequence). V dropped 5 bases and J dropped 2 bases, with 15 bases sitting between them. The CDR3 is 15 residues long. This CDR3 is CASSPWTEINYGYTF. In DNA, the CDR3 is TGTGCCAGCAGCCCCTGGACAGAAATAAACTATGGCTACACCTTC.

The CDR3 nucleotides read TGTGCCAGCAGCCCTGGGGCGCAGCGGGAGCAAGAGACCCAGTACTTC. Translating it yields CASSPGAQREQETQYF. V gene TRBV11-1 combines with J gene TRBJ2-5, with TRBD2 matching 8 bases. The germline gives CDR1 SGHAT, CDR2 FQDESV (reference sequence). The CDR3 extends over 16 amino acids. Trimming at V came to 5 bases and at J to 2 bases, leaving 10 bases not matched to a gene.

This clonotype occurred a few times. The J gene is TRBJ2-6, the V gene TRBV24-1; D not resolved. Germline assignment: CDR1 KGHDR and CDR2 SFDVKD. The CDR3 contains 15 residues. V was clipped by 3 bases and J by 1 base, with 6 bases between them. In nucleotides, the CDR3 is TGTGCCACCAGTGATCTAGGGTCTGGGGCCAACGTCCTGACTTTC. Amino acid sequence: CATSDLGSGANVLTF.